These T cell receptor beta chains were read from a single sample in a study of T cells in Graves' hyperthyroidism and ophthalmopathy. TCRdb re-called the multiplex PCR reads with MiXCR, one entry per CDR3 protein. The data contain some 650,000 distinct CDR3 sequences, 15% to 20% of them singletons. Sequenced material: blood. The receptors here all came from a woman aged 40 to 50 with Graves' ophthalmopathy. CDR3s include the opening cysteine and the closing phenylalanine or tryptophan. D genes are given only for firm matches. Clone size is shown for a subset of rows, as once, few, many or a class of expanded clone.

>few|TRBD2|TRBJ2-2|TRBV27
TGTGCCAGCAGCTTAAGCGGACTAGCGGGGATATGGGAGCTGTTTTTT
CASSLSGLAGIWELFF
>-|TRBD1|TRBJ2-7|TRBV5-1
TGCGCCAGCAGCGCATTACAGGGGTACGAGCAGTACTTC
CASSALQGYEQYF
>few|-|TRBJ1-4|TRBV6-1
TGTGCCAGCAGTTGGGGGGTGGAAAAACTGTTTTTT
CASSWGVEKLFF
>-|-|TRBJ1-1|TRBV15
TGTGCCACCAGCAGATCCTTGACGGGGGACACTGAAGCTTTCTTT
CATSRSLTGDTEAFF
>many|TRBD1|TRBJ1-5|TRBV30
TGTGCCTGGAGCGATATGGACAGGGGGCAAGTGAGCAATCAGCCCCAGCATTTT
CAWSDMDRGQVSNQPQHF
>many|-|TRBJ1-1|TRBV20-1
TGCAGTGCTCGACAAACTGCGGAGAACACTGAAGCTTTCTTT
CSARQTAENTEAFF
>-|TRBD1|TRBJ2-3|TRBV15
TGTGCCACCAGCAGAGACCGGGACAGCTCCACAGATACGCAGTATTTT
CATSRDRDSSTDTQYF
>-|-|TRBJ2-6|TRBV19
TGTGCCAGTACCCCCGGAGACAGTCGGGCTGGGGCCAACGTCCTGACTTTC
CASTPGDSRAGANVLTF
>-|-|TRBJ2-4|TRBV3-1
TGTGCCAGCAGCCAGTGGGGCCTGGACGGAAACATTCAGTACTTC
CASSQWGLDGNIQYF
>-|-|TRBJ2-1|TRBV3-1
TGTGCCAGCAGCCAAGATATCCCACTGGCGGAGTACAATGAGCAGTTCTTC
CASSQDIPLAEYNEQFF
>many|TRBD1|TRBJ1-1|TRBV20-1
TGCAGTGCTAGTGAGGGGACAGACACTGAAGCTTTCTTT
CSASEGTDTEAFF
>many|-|TRBJ2-4|TRBV5-1
TGCGCCAGCAAGCTGAACCCCCTAAACATTCAGTACTTC
CASKLNPLNIQYF
>-|TRBD1|TRBJ2-5|TRBV7-6
TGTGCCAGCAGACAGGGGGCCGTGGAGACCCAGTACTTC
CASRQGAVETQYF
>-|-|TRBJ2-5|TRBV30
TGTGCCTGGAGTGTGGGGGCCCAAGAGACCCAGTACTTC
CAWSVGAQETQYF
>many|TRBD1|TRBJ2-1|TRBV30
TGTGCCTGGAATACAGGGACAGGCTACCGCAAGCAGTTCTTC
CAWNTGTGYRKQFF
>-|-|TRBJ1-1|TRBV19
TGTGCCAGTAGCCGCCTATCGAACACTGAAGCTTTCTTT
CASSRLSNTEAFF
>few|TRBD2|TRBJ2-3|TRBV5-1
TGCGCCAGCAGCTCGAGGACTAGCGGGAACGCAGATACGCAGTATTTT
CASSSRTSGNADTQYF
>few|TRBD1|TRBJ1-2|TRBV11-3
TGTGCCAGCAGCCCCGGACAGGACTTGGGCTACACCTTC
CASSPGQDLGYTF
>many|-|TRBJ1-2|TRBV29-1
TGCAGCGTTGAGGGGGAAAACGGTGGCTACACCTTC
CSVEGENGGYTF
>-|TRBD2|TRBJ2-1|TRBV5-1
TGCGCCAGCAGCTTGGGAACTAGCGGGACGTACAATGAGCAGTTCTTC
CASSLGTSGTYNEQFF
>many|-|TRBJ2-2|TRBV11-2
TGTGCCAGCCGCCACAGTTTGGAGGCCCCCGGGGAGCTGTTTTTT
CASRHSLEAPGELFF
>many|-|TRBJ1-5|TRBV30
TGTGCCTGGAGTGTAAACGGTCTGCCCCAGCATTTT
CAWSVNGLPQHF
>-|-|TRBJ2-5|TRBV19
TGTGCCAGTAGTCCGGAGGGACCCTTAGGAGAGACCCAGTACTTC
CASSPEGPLGETQYF
>many|TRBD2|TRBJ2-3|TRBV30
TGTGCCTGGAGTATCGGGGGGACAGATACGCAGTATTTT
CAWSIGGTDTQYF
>-|TRBD1|TRBJ2-5|TRBV10-3
TGTGCCATCAGGGGGGACAGGTACCAAGAGACCCAGTACTTC
CAIRGDRYQETQYF
>many|-|TRBJ2-3|TRBV28
TGTGCCAGCAGTCATCCGAAGAAGACGCAGTATTTT
CASSHPKKTQYF
>few|-|TRBJ1-4|TRBV18
TGTGCCAGCTCACCCCTGAGGGGGTCCGATAATGAAAAACTGTTTTTT
CASSPLRGSDNEKLFF
>-|-|TRBJ2-3|TRBV4-1
TGCGCCAGCAGCCCCCCTTATGGTACGCAGTATTTT
CASSPPYGTQYF
>many|-|TRBJ2-7|TRBV3-1
TGTGCCAGCAGCCAAGTGAGTTCCGAGCAGTACTTC
CASSQVSSEQYF
>few|-|TRBJ1-1|TRBV12-3/TRBV12-4
TGTGCCAGCACTTTAGGTGGGGGCTCGAGCACTGAAGCTTTCTTT
CASTLGGGSSTEAFF
>few|TRBD2|TRBJ2-5|TRBV5-4
TGTGCCAGCAGCTTGACTAGCGGTCTGGAGGAGACCCAGTACTTC
CASSLTSGLEETQYF
>many|-|TRBJ2-3|TRBV7-2
TGTGCCAGCAGCCCGGCACTCTTTAGCACAGATACGCAGTATTTT
CASSPALFSTDTQYF
>few|TRBD2|TRBJ2-5|TRBV9
TGTGCCAGCAGCCCCCGTGATAGCGGGGGGGCTACGGGGGCCCAGTACTTC
CASSPRDSGGATGAQYF
>many|-|TRBJ2-7|TRBV6-1
TGTGCCAGAGGGCCGGCTTGCGAGCAGTACTTC
CARGPACEQYF
>many|TRBD1|TRBJ1-1|TRBV5-6
TGTGCCAGCAGCCTAGGACAGGGAAGAGTGAACACTGAAGCTTTCTTT
CASSLGQGRVNTEAFF
>few|-|TRBJ2-1|TRBV5-1
TGCGCCAGCAGCTTGGGATTGGTAACGGAGCAGTTCTTC
CASSLGLVTEQFF
>once|-|TRBJ1-5|TRBV27
TGTGCCAGCGGTTTATCGGGGAATCAGCCCCAGCATTTT
CASGLSGNQPQHF
>-|-|TRBJ1-4|TRBV2
TGTGCCAGCAGAAATAGGGGCGCCACTAATGAAAAACTGTTTTTT
CASRNRGATNEKLFF
>-|-|TRBJ2-3|TRBV10-1
TGCGCCAGCAGTGGCTTCTCTGGGGGGAAGACAGATACGCAGTATTTT
CASSGFSGGKTDTQYF
>-|TRBD2|TRBJ2-3|TRBV28
TGTGCCAGCAGGACATTCGAGGGAGGGCGTACAGATACGCAGTATTTT
CASRTFEGGRTDTQYF